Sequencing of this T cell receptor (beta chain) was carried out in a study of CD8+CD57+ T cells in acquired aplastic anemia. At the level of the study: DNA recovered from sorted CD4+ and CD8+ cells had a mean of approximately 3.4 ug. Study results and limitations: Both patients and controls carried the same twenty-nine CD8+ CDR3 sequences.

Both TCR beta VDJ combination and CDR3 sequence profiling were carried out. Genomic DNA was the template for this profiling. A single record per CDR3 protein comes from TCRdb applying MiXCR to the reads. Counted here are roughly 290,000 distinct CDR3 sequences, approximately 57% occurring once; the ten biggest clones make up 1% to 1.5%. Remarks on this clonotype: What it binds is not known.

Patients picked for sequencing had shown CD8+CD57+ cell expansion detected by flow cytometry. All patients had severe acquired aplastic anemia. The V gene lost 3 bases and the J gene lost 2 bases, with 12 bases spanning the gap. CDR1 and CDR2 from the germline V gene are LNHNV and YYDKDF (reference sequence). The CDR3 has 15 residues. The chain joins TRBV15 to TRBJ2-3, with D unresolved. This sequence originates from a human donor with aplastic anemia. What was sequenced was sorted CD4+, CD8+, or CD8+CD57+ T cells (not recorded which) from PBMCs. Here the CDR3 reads CATSSTQLSTDTQYF. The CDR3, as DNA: TGTGCCACCAGCAGCACACAGCTTTCCACAGATACGCAGTATTTT.